This T cell receptor beta chain was recorded in a study of beta chain features in type 1 diabetes. Germline V gives CDR1 SGHAT, CDR2 FQNNGV. The V and J ends lost 5 bases and 13 bases respectively, with 19 bases between them. This CDR3 region has 13 residues. Based on CD45RO/CCR7/CD25/CD127/CD95/CD27, CD4+ regulatory, stem cell-like memory, naive and central memory cells were sorted. In this sample, this clone turned up a few times. Its antigen is undetermined. As every portion of the isolated RNA was reverse transcribed, the sequencing read expressed TCRB transcripts. Clones were sequenced by immunoSEQ multiplex PCR, and TCRdb holds only the in-frame ones, with some missing. The sample consists of some 660,000 clones, more than 13% of them appearing once. General observations from the study: The study found moderately but significantly shorter TCRB CDR3s in all four CD4+ subsets of Type 1 diabetes patients. Naive, central memory and regulatory TCRB repertoires appeared more similar among patients than healthy donors.

Sequenced sample: naive CD4+ T cells from blood. The chain links TRBV11-2 to TRBJ2-3; the D gene is possibly TRBD1 (6 bases). This TCR derives from a man between 18 and 29 years old with type 1 diabetes. The CDR3, as DNA: TGTGCCAGCAGCCCCCAGGGGCGCGGTGATAAGTATTTT. It yields the protein CASSPQGRGDKYF.